Given below is one T cell receptor (beta chain) in context. This clone came up a few times. Its antigen has not been determined. Base qualities were left out, and no much larger clone turns up one base away. Every depressed patient was matched in pairs with a non-depressed control on sex, age, current smoking status and body mass index. Every participant was of European descent. Controls scored 5 or less on the Quick Inventory of Depressive Symptoms-Self Report and had no mood disorder, either currently or at any point in their lifetime. Major medical conditions, Axis I/II comorbidities, regular medication or illicit drug use, and drinking over 100 g alcohol a week were all grounds for excluding any participant. Roughly 30 ml of peripheral blood was collected from each participant into EDTA tubes. Magnetic negative selection with the BD IMag Human CD4 T Lymphocyte Enrichment Set was used to purify CD4+ T cells from thawed PBMCs. Flow cytometry confirmed that the CD4+ enrichment method typically gave roughly 95% purity. A subgroup of several case-control pairs, chosen blind to the chemokine receptor expression and flow-cytometric repertoire skewing results, underwent TCRbeta sequencing. Every blood sample was taken in the morning at 8:00 a.m., after which PBMCs were separated out using Ficoll-Hypaque gradient centrifugation. PBMCs were cryopreserved by gradual cooling to -80°C and stored in liquid nitrogen until assayed.

The CDR1 and CDR2 encoded by the germline V gene are SNHLY and FYNNEI. V and J lose 6 bases and 9 bases, and a span of 23 bases separates them. The CDR3, from cysteine to phenylalanine, totals 15 residues. CDR3 DNA is the only sequence kept; it has 45 bases, read in frame from the first base. This entry belongs to a study of untreated major depressive disorder (dated by TCRdb to between 2017 and 2018). Looking at the study overall: In this cross-sectional case-control comparison, antidepressant-free major depressive disorder patients and individually matched non-depressed controls were compared on T cell phenotype and TCR repertoire. The TCRbeta sequencing followed up on differences in Vbeta 5.1, Vbeta 11 and Vbeta 22 usage that flow cytometry had shown in the whole cohort.

The Qiagen DNeasy Blood and Tissue Kit was used to extract total genomic DNA from purified CD4+ T cells. The TCRbeta CDR3 region, defined according to IMGT, was amplified and sequenced using immunoSEQ immunosequencing protocols. For the original study's pipeline: The immunoSEQ service preprocessed the raw sequence data to correct PCR and sequencing errors. After being loaded into the immunoSEQ Analyzer, the data underwent further analysis with VDJtools v1.0.7. The paired Wilcoxon signed-rank test was applied to assess differences between patients and controls. Not all clones reach the TCRdb copy of this immuneACCESS table, which keeps in-frame sequences only. Checked studies attribute under half of the gap to unresolved V genes and leave the rest unexplained. From that table come the V and J calls and clone size; the DNA was used to work out D and trimming. The sample table lists 20,000 to 25,000 clones, about nine tenths of them with a count of one. The top ten clones comprise roughly 0.44% of the sample.

Summary of the overall study and its limitations: For the sequencing comparisons, planned one-tailed tests were run on just three Vbeta families that had been chosen in advance. In CD4+ T cells, sequencing confirmed that depressed patients used TRBV05-01 (Vbeta 5.1) more than controls did, with a one-tailed test giving p = 0.040. In every sequenced subject, all of the top five TRBV05-01 clones were private clones. Strict matching and exclusion criteria produced a comparatively small study sample, limiting generalizability of findings. TRBV25-01 and TRBV02-01 usage followed the flow-cytometry pattern but did not reach statistical significance in the sequencing data.

Sample: CD4+ T cells from PBMCs. The V gene is TRBV2 and the J gene is TRBJ1-2, with the D gene not clear enough to name. This TCR derives from a woman aged 40 to 50 in good health. The nucleotide sequence is TGTGCCAGCAGACGGAACACACAATCGATCGAGAGCTACACCTTC. It encodes CASRRNTQSIESYTF.